The 9 T cell receptor beta chains below come from one sample, sequenced in a study of cytotoxic CD8 clonotypes in ibrutinib-treated CLL. TCRdb keeps only in-frame clones here, not all; method: immunoSEQ multiplex PCR. The repertoire holds a few hundred thousand clones, with around three quarters as singletons. The input for sequencing was PBMCs, taken after 24 months of ibrutinib treatment. Receptors originate from a human donor with chronic lymphocytic leukemia.

The gene calls are TRBV14 and TRBJ1-3; unclear D gene. Trimming removed 4 bases at V and 4 bases at J, with 8 bases between. Germline assignment: CDR1 SGHDN and CDR2 FVKESK. The CDR3 sequence is 13 residues long. The CDR3 DNA reads as TGTGCCAGCAGCCCCCGGCAAGGAAACACCATATATTTT. Amino acids: CASSPRQGNTIYF.

The chain couples TRBV28 to TRBJ1-1; a possible D gene is TRBD1 (5 bases). The CDR3 is made up of 15 amino acids. Germline V gene lookup returns CDR1 MDHEN and CDR2 SYDVKM. Deletions cut 0 bases from V and 5 bases from J, with 13 bases between. CDR3: CASSLWAAGTTEAFF. CDR3 DNA: TGTGCCAGCAGTTTATGGGCGGCCGGGACGACTGAAGCTTTCTTT.

The chain couples TRBV5-1 to TRBJ2-2; TRBD1 agrees at 9 bases. Germline CDR1 is SGHRS and CDR2 is YFSETQ. This CDR3 spans 15 amino acids. Trimming cost V 7 bases and J 0 bases; bases outside gene matches: 4. The CDR3 reads CASRRQGANTGELFF. The CDR3 DNA sequence: TGCGCCAGCCGTCGACAGGGGGCGAACACCGGGGAGCTGTTTTTT.

This clone has just a few counts. In nucleotides, the CDR3 is TGTGCCAGCTCCCGATCCGGGACTAGCGGCTACGAGCAGTACTTC. Amino acids: CASSRSGTSGYEQYF. V and J are TRBV18 and TRBJ2-7, with 11 positions matching TRBD2. The germline V gene has CDR1 KGHSH and CDR2 LQKENI. V dropped 6 bases and J dropped 3; count of bases not matched to a gene: 7. The length of the CDR3 is 15 residues.

The rearrangement joins TRBV9 to TRBJ2-7, with 14 bases matching TRBD2. The CDR3 extends over 18 amino acids. V shed 4 bases, J shed 5 bases, and the junction held 14 bases outside the gene matches. Germline V gene lookup returns CDR1 SGDLS and CDR2 YYNGEE. The CDR3: CASSNTGTSGSYSDEQYF. The DNA of the CDR3 is TGTGCCAGCAGCAATACCGGGACTAGCGGGAGTTATTCCGACGAGCAGTACTTC.

This chain joins TRBV27 and TRBJ2-3; TRBD2 might be the D (6 bases). Trimming took off 3 bases at V and 1 base at J, with 14 bases between the two ends. Germline assignment: CDR1 MNHEY and CDR2 SMNVEV (reference sequence). The CDR3 is 16 amino acids. The CDR3 DNA is TGTGCCAGCAGTTTCCCGAGCGGGTTCGGCACAGATACGCAGTATTTT. Amino acids: CASSFPSGFGTDTQYF.

J is TRBJ1-2 and V is TRBV7-8; 7 bases match TRBD1. V trimming: 5 bases; J trimming: 4 bases; junction bases outside the gene matches: 10. Germline CDR1 reads SGHVS; CDR2 reads FQNEAQ. This CDR3 has 15 amino acids. CDR3 region: CASSPRGQQVYGYTF. The CDR3 DNA reads TGTGCCAGCAGCCCCCGGGGACAGCAAGTCTATGGCTACACCTTC.

V gene TRBV27 combines with J gene TRBJ2-3; D unresolved. V dropped 5 bases and J dropped 4 bases, with 10 bases sitting between them. Germline CDR1 and CDR2: MNHEY and SMNVEV (reference sequence). This CDR3 has 13 amino acids. In DNA form, the CDR3 reads TGTGCCAGCAGTCGCGACTCGCCAGATACGCAGTATTTT. Translation: CASSRDSPDTQYF.

The chain employs TRBV7-9 and TRBJ2-6; TRBD1 or TRBD2 may be the D gene (5 bases each). Trimming took off 5 bases at V and 2 bases at J, with 13 bases between the two ends. Germline CDR1 is SEHNR and CDR2 is FQNEAQ (reference sequence). This CDR3 contains 16 residues. The CDR3 DNA is TGTGCCAGCAGCGCCGCGGGCAGGGCTGGGGCCAACGTCCTGACTTTC. Protein: CASSAAGRAGANVLTF.